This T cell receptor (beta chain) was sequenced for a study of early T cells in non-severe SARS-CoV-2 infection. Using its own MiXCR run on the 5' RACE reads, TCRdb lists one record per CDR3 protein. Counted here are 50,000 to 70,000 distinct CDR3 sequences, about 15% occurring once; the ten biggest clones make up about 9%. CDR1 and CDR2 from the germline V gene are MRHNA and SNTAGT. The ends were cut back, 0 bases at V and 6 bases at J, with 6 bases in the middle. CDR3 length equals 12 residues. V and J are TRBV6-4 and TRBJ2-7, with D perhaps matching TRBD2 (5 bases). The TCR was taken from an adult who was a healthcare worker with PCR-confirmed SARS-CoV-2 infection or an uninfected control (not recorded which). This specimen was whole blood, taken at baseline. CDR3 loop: CASSDSSGEQYF. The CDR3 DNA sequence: TGTGCCAGCAGTGACTCGAGCGGCGAGCAGTACTTC.